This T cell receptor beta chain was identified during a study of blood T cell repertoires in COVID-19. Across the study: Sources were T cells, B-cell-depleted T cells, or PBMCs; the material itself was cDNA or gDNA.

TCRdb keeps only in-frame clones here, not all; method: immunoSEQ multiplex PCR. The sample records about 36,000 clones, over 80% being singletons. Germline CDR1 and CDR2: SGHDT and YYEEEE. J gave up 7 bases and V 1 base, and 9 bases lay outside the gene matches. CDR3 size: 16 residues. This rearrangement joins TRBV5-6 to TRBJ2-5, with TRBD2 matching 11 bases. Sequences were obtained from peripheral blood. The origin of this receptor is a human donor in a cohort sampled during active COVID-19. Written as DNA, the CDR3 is TGTGCCAGCAGCTTGCGACTAGCGGGGCCCACGGGGACCCAGTACTTC. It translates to CASSLRLAGPTGTQYF.